The clone carrying this TCR beta chain was seen a handful of times. TCRdb passed the 5' RACE reads through MiXCR, listing each CDR3 protein once. This sample has some 120,000 distinct CDR3 sequences, with about 6% found just once. Germline lookup yields CDR1 SGHTA and CDR2 FQGNSA. This CDR3 is built from 14 residues. Trimming took off 2 bases at V and 10 bases at J, with 15 bases between the two ends. The sample originates from a study of T-cell memory formation after mild COVID-19. The rearrangement joins TRBV7-2 to TRBJ2-1, with a weak D call TRBD2 (6 bases). The TCR sequence derives from an adult woman who had mild COVID-19 (a few samples of this study predate the infection). Cell type and time point are not known. Sample: PBMCs or a T cell subset sorted from them (not recorded which). The CDR3 reads CASSLNGRGAEQFF. The CDR3, as DNA: TGTGCCAGCAGCTTAAACGGGCGGGGAGCCGAGCAGTTCTTC. Together with reference TRBV7-2 and TRBJ2-1, the CDR3 gives the full variable domain: GAGVSQSPSNKVTEKGKDVELRCDPISGHTALYWYRQSLGQGLEFLIYFQGNSAPDKSGLPSDRFSAERTGGSVSTLTIQRTQQEDSAVYLCASSLNGRGAEQFFGPGTRLTVL.